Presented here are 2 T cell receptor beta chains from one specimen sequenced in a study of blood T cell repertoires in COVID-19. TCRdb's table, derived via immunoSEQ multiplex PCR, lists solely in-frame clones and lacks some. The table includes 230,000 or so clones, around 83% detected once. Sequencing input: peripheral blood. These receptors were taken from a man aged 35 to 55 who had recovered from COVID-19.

CDR3 sequence: CATRGGSGYTF. CDR3 bases: TGTGCCACCCGAGGAGGGAGCGGCTACACCTTC. This chain connects TRBV19 to TRBJ1-2, with D uncertain. The V and J ends lost 10 bases and 8 bases respectively, with 14 bases between them. This CDR3 has 11 amino acids. Germline loops: CDR1 LNHDA, CDR2 SQIVND (reference sequence).

CDR3 nucleotides: TGTGCCAGCAGCCCAGGGACTAGGGCGTCCTACGAGCAGTACTTC. Residues: CASSPGTRASYEQYF. This rearrangement joins TRBV7-8 to TRBJ2-7; 8 bases line up with TRBD2. Losses at the gene ends were 5 bases for V and 1 base for J; bases not matched to a gene: 7. The CDR3 loop spans 15 amino acids. In germline, CDR1 is SGHVS, CDR2 FQNEAQ.